This paragraph covers one T cell receptor (beta chain) sequence. Its binding antigen is unknown. Per-base qualities were not stored, and no clone one base away is much larger. This entry comes from a study of radiotherapy plus CTLA-4 blockade in lung cancer (dated by TCRdb to the late 2010s). With regard to the full study: Among the enrolled patients, roughly 17% had an objective response, and roughly 30% reached disease control. The paper as a whole reports these results and caveats: After treatment with radiotherapy and ipilimumab, TCR clones that originated in tumors expanded in peripheral blood. The strongest predictors of response, as reported, were early dynamic changes in blood T cell clones along with a rise in serum interferon-beta after radiation.

According to the germline V gene, CDR1 reads SGHTA and CDR2 reads FQGNSA. The CDR3 covers 17 residues, taking in both the cysteine and the phenylalanine. Only CDR3 DNA is held: 51 bases, read in frame from base 1. The V and J ends are trimmed by 1 base and 8 bases, leaving 23 bases between them. Libraries were constructed by the immunoSEQ multiplex PCR assay. Entries here come from immuneACCESS through TCRdb and include only in-frame sequences with V and J called. Some clones fail to appear in such tables; in the studies checked, an unresolved V gene covers under half of the shortfall, and the cause of the remainder is unknown. The sample includes approximately 80,000 clones, with roughly 80% observed a single time. The ten biggest clones cover 9.9% of the sample. Focal radiation therapy combined with CTLA-4 blockade (ipilimumab) was tested in patients with chemo-refractory metastatic non-small-cell lung cancer.

The V and J segments used are TRBV7-2 and TRBJ1-2, and TRBD1 may be the D gene, going by 5 matching bases. The sequencing used peripheral blood, collected from a patient treated with radiotherapy plus ipilimumab. The receptor comes from a human donor with non-small cell lung cancer whose response to radiotherapy plus ipilimumab could not be evaluated. The CDR3: CASSLGGTPRTKEGYTF. The nucleotide sequence is TGTGCCAGCAGCTTAGGGGGAACCCCTCGGACAAAGGAGGGCTACACCTTC.